This T cell receptor (beta chain) was observed in a study of blood T cell repertoires in COVID-19 (dated by TCRdb to the early 2020s). For the wider study: Collaborator samples came from the United States, Italy and Spain and covered acute and convalescent phases of COVID-19. The sample metadata nearly always contained a de-identified subject ID, COVID-19 status, age in years and sex. The samples were drawn from the first 160 participants of the ongoing ImmuneRACE study and from about 1,200 subjects provided by 6 global collaborators. The prospective study material was composed of cDNA or gDNA derived from T cells, B-cell-depleted T cells, or PBMCs. Deeply sampled blood TCRbeta repertoires from subjects exposed to, actively infected with, or recovered from COVID-19 were included in the dataset. Where HLA class I and class II types were available, the types were taken from metadata supplied by the sample provider, not from assay-based typing. A freely available public database, intended as a resource for researchers studying the immune response to SARS-CoV-2, is where the repertoires were released.

In regard to this clone: The antigen it recognizes is unknown. It has no much larger one-base neighbor in the sample; base qualities were not kept.

TCRbeta CDR3 regions were amplified from genomic DNA by means of the immunoSEQ Assay, a bias-controlled multiplex PCR. The source study handled its data this way. The number of nucleated cells in each sample was estimated from the amplification of reference gene primers within the assay. Sequence reads were collapsed and filtered to measure the absolute abundance of every unique TCRbeta CDR3 rearrangement. For each sample, productive Simpson clonality was calculated as the square root of Simpson's diversity index across productive rearrangements. Drawn from immuneACCESS, this table holds only the in-frame rearrangements with V and J called that TCRdb kept. Clones are partly lost; checked studies trace under half to an unresolved V gene and leave the rest unexplained. That table furnishes V, J and clone size, whereas the DNA furnished D and trimming. The sample table lists approximately 170,000 clones, about 86% of them with a count of one. 3% to 4% of the sample lies in the top ten.

The collaborating institutions used their own protocols to collect whole blood in K2EDTA tubes. For TCRbeta analysis, collaborators shipped samples as frozen whole blood, isolated PBMCs, or DNA extracted from either of those sample types. General conclusions and limits of the study: How much clinical and demographic metadata was included differed by source and by participant, and the metadata was provided uncurated.

CDR1 and CDR2 were assigned from the germline V gene (reference sequence) as SEHNR and FQNEAQ. Trimmed from V: 4 bases; trimmed from J: 3 bases; junction bases lacking a gene match: 8. The CDR3 numbers 15 residues from cysteine through phenylalanine. Only the CDR3 part of the read is kept: 45 bases, read in frame from the first base. The sequencing sample was made of peripheral blood. The receptor comes from a man between 18 and 35 years old with active or convalescent COVID-19. This chain is built from TRBV7-9 and TRBJ2-7, and TRBD1 matches 8 of the central bases. The bases are TGTGCCAGCAGCTCCCGGACAGGGCATCACTACGAGCAGTACTTC. Protein translation: CASSSRTGHHYEQYF.